Listed below are T cell receptor beta chains from one sample, sequenced in a study of early T cells in non-severe SARS-CoV-2 infection. TCRdb itself ran the 5' RACE reads through MiXCR, one entry per CDR3 protein. The table includes tens of thousands of distinct CDR3 sequences, approximately 10% detected once. Sequencing was carried out using whole blood. The receptor source for this set is an adult who was a healthcare worker with PCR-confirmed SARS-CoV-2 infection or an uninfected control (not recorded which). Both conserved end residues are part of each CDR3. Fields, in order: V gene, J gene, clone size, D gene, CDR3 protein, CDR3 DNA. D genes are given only for firm matches. Only part of the rows carry a size: once, few, many, or a class if the clone is expanded.

v_gene: TRBV7-8
j_gene: TRBJ2-1
abundance: few
d_gene: TRBD2
CDR3aa: CASSVLAGVGNEQFF
CDR3nt: TGTGCCAGCAGTGTATTGGCGGGAGTTGGGAATGAGCAGTTCTTC

v_gene: TRBV7-3
j_gene: TRBJ2-2
abundance: many
d_gene: NA
CDR3aa: CASSFGQGNTGELFF
CDR3nt: TGTGCCAGCAGCTTCGGCCAGGGGAACACCGGGGAGCTGTTTTTT

v_gene: TRBV20-1
j_gene: TRBJ1-5
abundance: few
d_gene: NA
CDR3aa: CSATGQIDQPQHF
CDR3nt: TGCAGTGCTACCGGGCAGATCGATCAGCCCCAGCATTTT

v_gene: TRBV19
j_gene: TRBJ2-7
abundance: few
d_gene: TRBD1
CDR3aa: CASSLRDSYEQYF
CDR3nt: TGTGCCAGTAGTCTCCGGGACAGCTACGAGCAGTACTTC

v_gene: TRBV11-2
j_gene: TRBJ2-7
abundance: few
d_gene: NA
CDR3aa: CASSYRQQGEQYF
CDR3nt: TGTGCCAGCAGCTACCGACAGCAAGGCGAGCAGTACTTC

v_gene: TRBV4-3
j_gene: TRBJ2-1
abundance: few
d_gene: NA
CDR3aa: CASSPGLPSYNEQFF
CDR3nt: TGCGCCAGTTCTCCCGGACTCCCCTCCTACAATGAGCAGTTCTTC

v_gene: TRBV20-1
j_gene: TRBJ2-4
abundance: NA
d_gene: NA
CDR3aa: CSARGGRTQYF
CDR3nt: TGCAGTGCTAGAGGAGGGCGTACCCAGTACTTC

v_gene: TRBV28
j_gene: TRBJ1-3
abundance: NA
d_gene: NA
CDR3aa: CASHTPSGNTIYF
CDR3nt: TGTGCCAGCCACACGCCCTCTGGAAACACCATATATTTT

v_gene: TRBV29-1
j_gene: TRBJ2-2
abundance: NA
d_gene: TRBD1
CDR3aa: CSATQGTDTGELFF
CDR3nt: TGCAGCGCCACACAGGGGACCGACACCGGGGAGCTGTTTTTT

v_gene: TRBV5-1
j_gene: TRBJ2-7
abundance: many
d_gene: NA
CDR3aa: CASSPGWGLGNEQYF
CDR3nt: TGCGCCAGCAGCCCCGGTTGGGGGCTCGGAAACGAGCAGTACTTC

v_gene: TRBV20-1
j_gene: TRBJ2-7
abundance: once
d_gene: NA
CDR3aa: CSAGATDEQYF
CDR3nt: TGCAGTGCGGGGGCCACTGACGAGCAGTACTTC

v_gene: TRBV18
j_gene: TRBJ2-5
abundance: NA
d_gene: NA
CDR3aa: CASSPGAAQETQYF
CDR3nt: TGTGCCAGCTCACCAGGGGCAGCTCAAGAGACCCAGTACTTC

v_gene: TRBV6-2/TRBV6-3
j_gene: TRBJ2-1
abundance: few
d_gene: NA
CDR3aa: CASQSGGLYSEQFF
CDR3nt: TGTGCCAGCCAAAGTGGCGGGCTTTATAGTGAGCAGTTCTTC

v_gene: TRBV4-3
j_gene: TRBJ1-1
abundance: many
d_gene: NA
CDR3aa: CASSQESPGMGEAFF
CDR3nt: TGCGCCAGCAGCCAAGAGTCTCCGGGTATGGGGGAAGCTTTCTTT

v_gene: TRBV9
j_gene: TRBJ2-1
abundance: few
d_gene: TRBD2
CDR3aa: CASSVDAGALYNEQFF
CDR3nt: TGTGCCAGCAGCGTAGATGCGGGAGCTCTCTACAATGAGCAGTTCTTC

v_gene: TRBV4-2
j_gene: TRBJ2-1
abundance: NA
d_gene: NA
CDR3aa: CASSPMLVDEQFF
CDR3nt: TGTGCCAGCAGCCCCATGCTAGTTGATGAGCAGTTCTTC

v_gene: TRBV20-1
j_gene: TRBJ2-1
abundance: few
d_gene: NA
CDR3aa: CSAAAGISYNEQFF
CDR3nt: TGCAGTGCGGCCGCGGGTATCTCCTACAATGAGCAGTTCTTC

v_gene: TRBV6-1
j_gene: TRBJ2-1
abundance: NA
d_gene: NA
CDR3aa: CASSELTVRDEQFF
CDR3nt: TGTGCCAGCAGTGAACTAACAGTGAGGGATGAGCAGTTCTTC

v_gene: TRBV24-1
j_gene: TRBJ2-1
abundance: NA
d_gene: NA
CDR3aa: CATSEENSTPGSNEQFF
CDR3nt: TGTGCCACCAGTGAGGAGAATTCTACCCCGGGGAGCAATGAGCAGTTCTTC

v_gene: TRBV10-2
j_gene: TRBJ2-7
abundance: few
d_gene: TRBD2
CDR3aa: CASSGTSGSYEQYF
CDR3nt: TGCGCCAGCAGCGGGACTAGCGGGAGCTACGAGCAGTACTTC

v_gene: TRBV18
j_gene: TRBJ2-1
abundance: many
d_gene: NA
CDR3aa: CASSIIGGTRHSLYNEQFF
CDR3nt: TGTGCCAGCTCAATTATAGGCGGGACCCGCCACTCACTCTACAATGAGCAGTTCTTC

v_gene: TRBV24-1
j_gene: TRBJ2-1
abundance: many
d_gene: TRBD2
CDR3aa: CATSDAGTSSYNEQFF
CDR3nt: TGTGCCACCAGTGATGCCGGGACTAGCAGCTACAATGAGCAGTTCTTC

v_gene: TRBV28
j_gene: TRBJ2-2
abundance: NA
d_gene: NA
CDR3aa: CASSFEGRTGELFF
CDR3nt: TGTGCCAGCAGTTTCGAGGGACGCACCGGGGAGCTGTTTTTT

v_gene: TRBV13
j_gene: TRBJ1-6
abundance: few
d_gene: NA
CDR3aa: CASSPRRYNSPLHF
CDR3nt: TGTGCCAGCAGCCCCAGACGCTATAATTCACCCCTCCACTTT

v_gene: TRBV2
j_gene: TRBJ1-5
abundance: many
d_gene: TRBD1
CDR3aa: CASSGPRTGGKQPQHF
CDR3nt: TGTGCCAGCAGTGGGCCTAGGACAGGGGGTAAACAGCCCCAGCATTTT

v_gene: TRBV6-5
j_gene: TRBJ2-3
abundance: NA
d_gene: NA
CDR3aa: CATTSTDTQYF
CDR3nt: TGTGCCACGACCTCCACAGATACGCAGTATTTT

v_gene: TRBV20-1
j_gene: TRBJ1-2
abundance: NA
d_gene: NA
CDR3aa: CSARVQGWDYGYTF
CDR3nt: TGCAGTGCTAGAGTGCAGGGTTGGGACTATGGCTACACCTTC

v_gene: TRBV10-1
j_gene: TRBJ1-2
abundance: many
d_gene: NA
CDR3aa: CASSEGLREWGYTF
CDR3nt: TGCGCCAGCAGTGAAGGCTTGAGGGAATGGGGCTACACCTTC

v_gene: TRBV28
j_gene: TRBJ2-2
abundance: few
d_gene: NA
CDR3aa: CASSLRTDTGELFF
CDR3nt: TGTGCCAGCAGTTTACGGACAGATACCGGGGAGCTGTTTTTT

v_gene: TRBV11-3
j_gene: TRBJ2-1
abundance: few
d_gene: TRBD1
CDR3aa: CASSAIGGQGNEQFF
CDR3nt: TGTGCCAGCAGCGCCATCGGGGGACAGGGTAATGAGCAGTTCTTC

v_gene: TRBV5-1
j_gene: TRBJ1-5
abundance: many
d_gene: TRBD1
CDR3aa: CASSLGTGINQPQHF
CDR3nt: TGCGCCAGCAGCCTAGGGACAGGGATCAATCAGCCCCAGCATTTT

v_gene: TRBV28
j_gene: TRBJ2-1
abundance: many
d_gene: TRBD2
CDR3aa: CASSFQPGTSGRQFF
CDR3nt: TGTGCCAGCAGTTTCCAACCCGGGACTAGCGGGAGGCAGTTCTTC

v_gene: TRBV7-6
j_gene: TRBJ2-1
abundance: many
d_gene: TRBD2
CDR3aa: CASRLAEYNEQFF
CDR3nt: TGTGCCAGTAGACTAGCGGAGTACAATGAGCAGTTCTTC

v_gene: TRBV12-3/TRBV12-4
j_gene: TRBJ1-1
abundance: NA
d_gene: NA
CDR3aa: CASSSFTVNTEAFF
CDR3nt: TGTGCCAGCAGTTCCTTTACGGTGAACACCGAAGCTTTCTTT

v_gene: TRBV28
j_gene: TRBJ2-5
abundance: NA
d_gene: TRBD2
CDR3aa: CASGRTSGRSETQYF
CDR3nt: TGTGCCAGCGGCAGGACTAGCGGGAGGTCAGAGACCCAGTACTTC

v_gene: TRBV18
j_gene: TRBJ2-7
abundance: many
d_gene: NA
CDR3aa: CASSPDTYEQYF
CDR3nt: TGTGCCAGCTCACCTGACACCTACGAGCAGTACTTC

v_gene: TRBV4-2
j_gene: TRBJ2-7
abundance: NA
d_gene: TRBD1
CDR3aa: CASSQEKTGYEQYF
CDR3nt: TGTGCCAGCAGCCAAGAAAAGACAGGGTACGAGCAGTACTTC

v_gene: TRBV28
j_gene: TRBJ2-7
abundance: few
d_gene: NA
CDR3aa: CASSFSSYEQYF
CDR3nt: TGTGCCAGCAGTTTTTCATCCTACGAGCAGTACTTC

v_gene: TRBV20-1
j_gene: TRBJ1-1
abundance: NA
d_gene: NA
CDR3aa: CSARDPKTGPLF
CDR3nt: TGCAGTGCTAGAGATCCGAAAACAGGGCCTTTATTT

v_gene: TRBV6-5
j_gene: TRBJ2-7
abundance: NA
d_gene: TRBD1
CDR3aa: CASSYSQGDEQYF
CDR3nt: TGTGCCAGCAGTTACTCACAGGGGGACGAGCAGTACTTC

v_gene: TRBV11-2
j_gene: TRBJ2-7
abundance: NA
d_gene: TRBD1
CDR3aa: CASRTPDRVYEQYF
CDR3nt: TGTGCCAGCAGAACCCCAGACAGGGTCTACGAGCAGTACTTC

v_gene: TRBV5-1
j_gene: TRBJ2-1
abundance: NA
d_gene: TRBD2
CDR3aa: CASSLAGVLAGGEQFF
CDR3nt: TGCGCCAGCAGCTTGGCCGGGGTGCTAGCGGGAGGTGAGCAGTTCTTC

v_gene: TRBV6-6
j_gene: TRBJ2-1
abundance: NA
d_gene: NA
CDR3aa: CASSFPGAGRNEQFF
CDR3nt: TGTGCCAGCAGTTTTCCCGGGGCAGGGCGGAATGAGCAGTTCTTC

v_gene: TRBV6-2/TRBV6-3
j_gene: TRBJ2-7
abundance: few
d_gene: TRBD2
CDR3aa: CASSPIAGGLEQYF
CDR3nt: TGTGCCAGCAGTCCGATAGCGGGAGGACTTGAGCAGTACTTC

v_gene: TRBV2
j_gene: TRBJ2-3
abundance: many
d_gene: NA
CDR3aa: CASSRNTDTQYF
CDR3nt: TGTGCCAGCAGCCGGAACACAGATACGCAGTATTTT

v_gene: TRBV15
j_gene: TRBJ2-1
abundance: NA
d_gene: NA
CDR3aa: CATSPGRENEQFF
CDR3nt: TGTGCCACCAGCCCAGGGAGAGAGAATGAGCAGTTCTTC